This T cell receptor beta chain was retrieved from a study of molecular identifiers for immune sequencing clone quantification. This clonotype was seen many times. The target antigen is unknown. TCRdb reprocessed the PCR reads with MiXCR, giving one entry per CDR3 protein. Among around 470,000 distinct CDR3 sequences listed, roughly 25% were seen once. Overall study findings and caveats: It was shown that clones above 20 RNA copies held over 97% of effector molecules, but under 1% in naive cells.

The V and J ends lost 4 bases and 0 bases respectively, with 12 bases between them. CDR1 and CDR2 from the germline V gene are SGHVS and FQNEAQ. CDR3 length equals 15 residues. The sample comprised naive CD8+ T cells from blood, with Jurkat cell RNA spiked in. Noted subset: FACS-sorted CD8+CD4-CCR7+CD45RA+ naive T cells. This clonotype was sampled from a human donor in good health. Some libraries in this study had Jurkat cell RNA spiked in. The chain couples TRBV7-8 to TRBJ2-5; possibly TRBD1 for D (6 bases). In DNA, the CDR3 is TGTGCCAGCAGCTCCAGGGGAAAGTACCAAGAGACCCAGTACTTC. This codes for CASSSRGKYQETQYF.